The rows below give T cell receptor beta chains drawn from one sample of a study of blood T cells in healthy people across ages. One entry per CDR3 protein, called by TCRdb with MiXCR from the 5' RACE reads. The data hold 850,000 to 950,000 distinct CDR3 sequences, with more than 25% observed a single time. Source material: blood. These TCRs come from a woman aged 80 or over in good health. CDR3s leave out the opening cysteine and the closing phenylalanine or tryptophan.

J gene: TRBJ2-1; V gene: TRBV10-3; CDR3 protein: AISESIASGRNEQF
J gene: TRBJ1-5; V gene: TRBV18; CDR3 protein: ASSAEQGRQPQH
J gene: TRBJ1-2; V gene: TRBV7-2; CDR3 protein: ASSLSPIYGYT
J gene: TRBJ2-2; V gene: TRBV7-9; CDR3 protein: ASSLEGRGRRF
J gene: TRBJ2-5; V gene: TRBV9; CDR3 protein: ASSVAASGLSETQY
J gene: TRBJ1-6; V gene: TRBV7-9; CDR3 protein: ASSSLRLSARSNSPLH
J gene: TRBJ2-1; V gene: TRBV20-1; CDR3 protein: SATSGSSYNEQF
J gene: TRBJ2-5; V gene: TRBV29-1; CDR3 protein: SVEGYNQETQY
J gene: TRBJ1-2; V gene: TRBV29-1; CDR3 protein: SVLGGEGNYGYT
J gene: TRBJ2-7; V gene: TRBV12-3/TRBV12-4; CDR3 protein: ASSLWAGGSYEQY
J gene: TRBJ1-1; V gene: TRBV5-1; CDR3 protein: ASSLEMGDTEAF
J gene: TRBJ1-6; V gene: TRBV20-1; CDR3 protein: SARVSGAGNSPLH
J gene: TRBJ1-5; V gene: TRBV5-5; CDR3 protein: ASSWAGVSNQPQH
J gene: TRBJ1-2; V gene: TRBV9; CDR3 protein: ASSVGTNYGYT
J gene: TRBJ1-4; V gene: TRBV7-2; CDR3 protein: ASSSEGGKGEKLF
J gene: TRBJ1-2; V gene: TRBV4-2; CDR3 protein: ASSHRDRGPYGYT
J gene: TRBJ2-3; V gene: TRBV6-1; CDR3 protein: ASSSGLWVQY
J gene: TRBJ2-7; V gene: TRBV6-2/TRBV6-3; CDR3 protein: ASRHGTGGYEQY
J gene: TRBJ1-2; V gene: TRBV5-1; CDR3 protein: ASSLEQADYGYT
J gene: TRBJ2-3; V gene: TRBV20-1; CDR3 protein: SARGLAGGHRRTDTQY
J gene: TRBJ2-7; V gene: TRBV9; CDR3 protein: ASSGYPGQLY
J gene: TRBJ1-4; V gene: TRBV27; CDR3 protein: ASSWTGGTGANEKLF
J gene: TRBJ1-2; V gene: TRBV7-9; CDR3 protein: ASTWNSQGNYGYT